This T cell receptor (beta chain) appears in the sequencing data of a study of cytomegalovirus exposure and HLA in healthy donors. Study outcomes and limitations: A later analysis reportedly identified an Asian-associated ancestry cluster as carrying fewer N-insertions than the approximately 730-donor mean.

The PCR used 60 Vbeta and 13 Jbeta primers. Only in-frame clones appear in the TCRdb table, and some are missing; sequencing was by immunoSEQ multiplex PCR. The table records 90,000 to 120,000 clones, approximately 70% of them present only once. On this clone: Its antigen is unknown.

Germline CDR1 MDHEN, CDR2 SYDVKM. The CDR3 has 15 amino acids. Between the trimmed V and J ends, which lost 6 bases and 3 bases, there was a span of 18 bases. The chain uses TRBV28 and TRBJ2-7; D is possibly TRBD1 (5 bases). The TCR originated in a woman younger than 35 in good health and CMV-seropositive. Specimen: PBMCs. CDR3 DNA sequence: TGTGCCAGCAGACCACCCCCAGGGCAGAACTACGAGCAGTACTTC. It is translated as CASRPPPGQNYEQYF.